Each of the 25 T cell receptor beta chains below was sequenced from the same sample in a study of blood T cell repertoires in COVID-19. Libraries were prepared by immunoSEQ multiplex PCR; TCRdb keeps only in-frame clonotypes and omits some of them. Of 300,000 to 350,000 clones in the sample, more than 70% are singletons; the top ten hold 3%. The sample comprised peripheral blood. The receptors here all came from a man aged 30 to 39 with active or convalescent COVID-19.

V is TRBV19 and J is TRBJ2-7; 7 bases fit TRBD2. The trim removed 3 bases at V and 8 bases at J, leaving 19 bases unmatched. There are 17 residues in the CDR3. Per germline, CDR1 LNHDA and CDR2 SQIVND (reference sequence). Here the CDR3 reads CASSILSGASGNRKQYF. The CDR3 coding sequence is TGTGCCAGTAGTATCCTTTCTGGGGCTAGCGGAAACCGAAAGCAGTACTTC.

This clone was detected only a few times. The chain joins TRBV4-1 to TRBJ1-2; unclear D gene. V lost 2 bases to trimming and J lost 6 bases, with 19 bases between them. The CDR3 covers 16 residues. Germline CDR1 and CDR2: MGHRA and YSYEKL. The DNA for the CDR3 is TGCGCCAGCAGCCAACTTATCGGACGGAGGAATAATGGCTACACCTTC. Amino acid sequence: CASSQLIGRRNNGYTF.

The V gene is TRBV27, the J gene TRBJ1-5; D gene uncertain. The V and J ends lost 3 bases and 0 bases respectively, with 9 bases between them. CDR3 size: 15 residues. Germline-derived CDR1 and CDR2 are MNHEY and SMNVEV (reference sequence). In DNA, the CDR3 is TGTGCCAGCAGTTTTTACGGGGATAGCAATCAGCCCCAGCATTTT. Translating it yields CASSFYGDSNQPQHF.

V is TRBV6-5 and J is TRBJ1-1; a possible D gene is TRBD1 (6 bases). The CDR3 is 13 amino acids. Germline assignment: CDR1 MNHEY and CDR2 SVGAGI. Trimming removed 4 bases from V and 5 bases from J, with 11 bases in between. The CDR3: CASSSLRGTEAFF. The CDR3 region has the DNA TGTGCCAGCAGTTCCCTCAGGGGAACTGAAGCTTTCTTT.

The DNA for the CDR3 is TGTGCCACCAGCAGAGATCGGACTAGAAGCAACGAGCAGTACTTC. This gives the protein CATSRDRTRSNEQYF. The chain couples TRBV15 to TRBJ2-7; TRBD2 matches 7 bases. This CDR3 is 15 amino acids long. The germline V gene has CDR1 LNHNV and CDR2 YYDKDF (reference sequence). The trim removed 0 bases at V and 5 bases at J, leaving 7 bases unmatched.

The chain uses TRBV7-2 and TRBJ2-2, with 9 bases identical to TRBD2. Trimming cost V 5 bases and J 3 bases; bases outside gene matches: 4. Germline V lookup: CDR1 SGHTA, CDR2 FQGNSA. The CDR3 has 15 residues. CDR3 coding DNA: TGTGCCAGCAGCCAACTAGCGGGTTACACCGGGGAGCTGTTTTTT. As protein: CASSQLAGYTGELFF.

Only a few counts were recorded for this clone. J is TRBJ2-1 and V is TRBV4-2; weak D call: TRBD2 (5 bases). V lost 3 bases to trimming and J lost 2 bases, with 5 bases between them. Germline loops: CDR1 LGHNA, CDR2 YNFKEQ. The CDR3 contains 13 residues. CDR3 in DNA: TGTGCCAGCAGCCACGGGGCCTACAATGAGCAGTTCTTC. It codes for CASSHGAYNEQFF.

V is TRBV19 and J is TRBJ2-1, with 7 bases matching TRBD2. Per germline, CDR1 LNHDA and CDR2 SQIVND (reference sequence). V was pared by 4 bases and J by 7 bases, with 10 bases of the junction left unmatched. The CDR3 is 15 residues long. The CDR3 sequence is CASSTPGGLWNEQFF. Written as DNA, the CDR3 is TGTGCCAGTAGTACCCCCGGGGGGTTGTGGAATGAGCAGTTCTTC.

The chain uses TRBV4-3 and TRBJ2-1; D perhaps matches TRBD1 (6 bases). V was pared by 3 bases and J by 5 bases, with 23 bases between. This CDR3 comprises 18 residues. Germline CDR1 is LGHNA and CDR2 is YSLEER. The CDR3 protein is CASSQRLTGTTAHNEQFF. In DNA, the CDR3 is TGCGCCAGCAGCCAGAGACTCACCGGGACAACGGCACACAATGAGCAGTTCTTC.

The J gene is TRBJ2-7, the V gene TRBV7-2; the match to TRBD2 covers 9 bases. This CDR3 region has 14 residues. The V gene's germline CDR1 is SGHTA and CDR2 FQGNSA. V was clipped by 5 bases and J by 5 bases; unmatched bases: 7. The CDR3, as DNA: TGTGCCAGCAGCCCAGCGGGAGGAGTCAACGAGCAGTACTTC. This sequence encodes CASSPAGGVNEQYF.

For the CDR3, the DNA is TGTGCCTGGAGTGTACAGGGGACAGTTGCTTCACCCCTCCACTTT. Protein: CAWSVQGTVASPLHF. The gene calls are TRBV30 and TRBJ1-6, with TRBD1 matching 7 bases. The length of the CDR3 is 15 residues. CDR1 and CDR2 from the germline V gene are GTSNPN and SVGIG (reference sequence). V was clipped by 0 bases and J by 9 bases; unmatched bases: 8.

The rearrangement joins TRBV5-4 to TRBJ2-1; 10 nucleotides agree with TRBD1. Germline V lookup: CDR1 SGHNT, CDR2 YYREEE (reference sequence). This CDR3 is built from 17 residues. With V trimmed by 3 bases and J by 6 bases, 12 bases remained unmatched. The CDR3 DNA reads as TGTGCCAGCAGCTGGGCACCTGGACAGGGGGTTCGCAATGAGCAGTTCTTC. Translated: CASSWAPGQGVRNEQFF.

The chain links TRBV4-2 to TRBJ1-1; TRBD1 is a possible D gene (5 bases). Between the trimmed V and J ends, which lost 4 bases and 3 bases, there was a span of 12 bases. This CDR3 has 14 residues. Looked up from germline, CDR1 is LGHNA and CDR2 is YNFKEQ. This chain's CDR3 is CASSRVGGDTEAFF. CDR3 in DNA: TGTGCCAGCAGCCGTGTTGGAGGGGACACTGAAGCTTTCTTT.

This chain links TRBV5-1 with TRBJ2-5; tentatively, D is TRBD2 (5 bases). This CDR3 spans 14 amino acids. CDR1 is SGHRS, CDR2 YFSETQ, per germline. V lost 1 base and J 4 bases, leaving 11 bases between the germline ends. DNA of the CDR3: TGCGCCAGCAGCTTGAGCGGACGCATAGAGACCCAGTACTTC. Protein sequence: CASSLSGRIETQYF.

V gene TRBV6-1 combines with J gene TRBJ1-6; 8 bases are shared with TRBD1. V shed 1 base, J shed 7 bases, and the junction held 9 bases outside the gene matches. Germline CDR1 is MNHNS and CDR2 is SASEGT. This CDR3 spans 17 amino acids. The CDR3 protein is CASSEVVSGQGNSPLHF. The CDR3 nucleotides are TGTGCCAGCAGTGAAGTGGTATCTGGACAGGGAAATTCACCCCTCCACTTT.

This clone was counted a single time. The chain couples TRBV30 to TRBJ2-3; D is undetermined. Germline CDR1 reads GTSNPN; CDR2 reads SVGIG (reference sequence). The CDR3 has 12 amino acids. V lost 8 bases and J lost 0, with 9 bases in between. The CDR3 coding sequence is TGTGCCCTTAGTAAGAGCACAGATACGCAGTATTTT. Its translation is CALSKSTDTQYF.

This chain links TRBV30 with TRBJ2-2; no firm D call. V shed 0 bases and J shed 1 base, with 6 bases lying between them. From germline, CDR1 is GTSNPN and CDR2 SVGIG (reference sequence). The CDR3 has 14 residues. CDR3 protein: CAWSVSRNTGELFF. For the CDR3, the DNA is TGTGCCTGGAGTGTATCTAGGAACACCGGGGAGCTGTTTTTT.

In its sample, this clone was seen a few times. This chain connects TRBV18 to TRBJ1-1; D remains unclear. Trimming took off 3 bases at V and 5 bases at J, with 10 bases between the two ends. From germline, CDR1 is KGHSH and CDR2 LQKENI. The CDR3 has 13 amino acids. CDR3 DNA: TGTGCCAGCTCACCGGAGGTTTGGACTGAAGCTTTCTTT. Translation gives CASSPEVWTEAFF.

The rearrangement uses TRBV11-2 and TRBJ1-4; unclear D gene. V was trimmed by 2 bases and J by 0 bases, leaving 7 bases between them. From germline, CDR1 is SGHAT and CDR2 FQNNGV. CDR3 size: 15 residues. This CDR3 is CASSLRSATNEKLFF. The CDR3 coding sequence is TGTGCCAGCAGCTTACGTTCAGCAACTAATGAAAAACTGTTTTTT.

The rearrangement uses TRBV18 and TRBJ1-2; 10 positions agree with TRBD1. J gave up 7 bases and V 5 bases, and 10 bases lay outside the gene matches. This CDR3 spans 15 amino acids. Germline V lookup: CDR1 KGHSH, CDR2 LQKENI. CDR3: CASSAAGTGVSGYTF. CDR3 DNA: TGTGCCAGCTCAGCAGCCGGGACAGGGGTTTCTGGCTACACCTTC.

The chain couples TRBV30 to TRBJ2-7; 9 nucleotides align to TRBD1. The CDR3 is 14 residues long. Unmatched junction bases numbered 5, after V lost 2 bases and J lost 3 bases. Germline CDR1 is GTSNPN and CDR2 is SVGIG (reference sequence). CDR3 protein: CAWSPGQGYYEQYF. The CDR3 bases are TGTGCCTGGAGTCCGGGACAGGGATACTACGAGCAGTACTTC.

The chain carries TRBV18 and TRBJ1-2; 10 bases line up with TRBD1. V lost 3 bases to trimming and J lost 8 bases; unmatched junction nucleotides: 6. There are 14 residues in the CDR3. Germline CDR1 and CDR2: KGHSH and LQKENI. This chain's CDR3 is CASSPGGTGDGYTF. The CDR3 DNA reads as TGTGCCAGCTCACCGGGGGGGACAGGGGACGGCTACACCTTC.

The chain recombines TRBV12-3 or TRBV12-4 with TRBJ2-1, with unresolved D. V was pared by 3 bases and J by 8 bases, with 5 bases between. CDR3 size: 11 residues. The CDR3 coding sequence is TGTGCCAGCAGTTTGAGGTATGAGCAGTTCTTC. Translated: CASSLRYEQFF.

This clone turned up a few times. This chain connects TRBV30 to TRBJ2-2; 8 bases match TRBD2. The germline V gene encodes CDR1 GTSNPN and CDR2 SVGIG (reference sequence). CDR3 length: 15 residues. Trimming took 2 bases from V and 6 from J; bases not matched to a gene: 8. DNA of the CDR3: TGTGCCTGGAGTATAAACGGGAGGGCCTCCGGGGAGCTGTTTTTT. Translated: CAWSINGRASGELFF.

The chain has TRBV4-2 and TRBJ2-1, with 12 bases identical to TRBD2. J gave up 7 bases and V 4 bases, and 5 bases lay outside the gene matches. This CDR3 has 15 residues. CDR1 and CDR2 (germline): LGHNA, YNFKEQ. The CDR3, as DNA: TGTGCCAGCAGCCGAAGCGGGACTAGCGGGAATGAGCAGTTCTTC. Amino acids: CASSRSGTSGNEQFF.